This entry is about one T cell receptor (beta chain). What it binds is not known. The roughly 120-subject validation cohort, separate from the approximately 670-subject first cohort, included the donors. The CDR3 is made up of 14 amino acids. Germline CDR1 is SEHNR and CDR2 is FQNEAQ (reference sequence). Trimming took off 2 bases at V and 3 bases at J, with 11 bases between the two ends. This specimen comes from a study of cytomegalovirus exposure and HLA in healthy donors. Whole-study findings and limits: The dataset shows that most TCR sequences were rare, while some public TCRs occurred in many donors.

TCRdb's copy holds only in-frame clones and misses some; the assay was immunoSEQ multiplex PCR. The profile covers about 250,000 clones, with about 86% appearing a single time and 2.6% taken by the ten largest. This clonotype was sampled from a young man in good health and CMV-seronegative. The source material was PBMCs. The V and J genes are TRBV7-9 and TRBJ2-7, with D possibly being TRBD1 (5 bases). CDR3 in amino acids: CASSLSPTGYEQYF. For the CDR3, the DNA is TGTGCCAGCAGCTTATCGCCAACAGGCTACGAGCAGTACTTC.